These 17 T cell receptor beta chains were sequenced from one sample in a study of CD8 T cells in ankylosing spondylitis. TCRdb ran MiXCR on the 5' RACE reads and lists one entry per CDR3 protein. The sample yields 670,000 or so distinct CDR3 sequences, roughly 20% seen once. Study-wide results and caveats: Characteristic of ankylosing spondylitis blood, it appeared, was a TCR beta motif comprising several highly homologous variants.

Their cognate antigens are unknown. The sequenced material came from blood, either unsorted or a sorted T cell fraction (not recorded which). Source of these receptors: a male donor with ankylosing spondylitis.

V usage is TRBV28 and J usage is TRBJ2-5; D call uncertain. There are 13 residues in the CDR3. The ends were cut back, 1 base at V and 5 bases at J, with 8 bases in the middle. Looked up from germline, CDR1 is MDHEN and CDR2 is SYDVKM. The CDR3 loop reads CASSLSNRETQYF. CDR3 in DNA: TGTGCCAGCAGTTTATCTAATCGGGAGACCCAGTACTTC.

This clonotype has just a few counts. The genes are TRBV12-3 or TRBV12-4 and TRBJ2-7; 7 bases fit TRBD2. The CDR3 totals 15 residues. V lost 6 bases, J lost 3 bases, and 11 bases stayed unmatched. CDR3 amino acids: CASSSSGLPNYEQYF. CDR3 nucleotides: TGTGCCAGCAGCTCTTCGGGACTACCTAACTACGAGCAGTACTTC.

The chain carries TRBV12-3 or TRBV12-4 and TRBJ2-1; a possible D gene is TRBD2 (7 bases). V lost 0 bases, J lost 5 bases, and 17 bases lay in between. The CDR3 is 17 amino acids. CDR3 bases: TGTGCCAGCAGTTTAGCGCTGGGGGGGCTAAGGGACAATGAGCAGTTCTTC. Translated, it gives CASSLALGGLRDNEQFF.

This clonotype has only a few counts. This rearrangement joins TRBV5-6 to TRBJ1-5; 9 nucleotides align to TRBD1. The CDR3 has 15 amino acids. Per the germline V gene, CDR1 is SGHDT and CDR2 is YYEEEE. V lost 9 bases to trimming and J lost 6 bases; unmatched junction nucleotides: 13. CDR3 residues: CATHRPTGGFQPQHF. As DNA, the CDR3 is TGTGCCACCCACCGGCCCACAGGGGGCTTTCAGCCCCAGCATTTT.

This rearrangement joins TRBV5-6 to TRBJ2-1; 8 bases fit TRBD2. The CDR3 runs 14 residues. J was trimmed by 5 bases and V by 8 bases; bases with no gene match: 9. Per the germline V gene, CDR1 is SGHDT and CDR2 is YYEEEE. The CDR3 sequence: CASKKRELNNEQFF. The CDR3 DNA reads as TGTGCCAGTAAGAAGCGGGAGCTGAACAATGAGCAGTTCTTC. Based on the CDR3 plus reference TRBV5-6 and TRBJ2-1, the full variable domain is DAGVTQSPTHLIKTRGQQVTLRCSPKSGHDTVSWYQQALGQGPQFIFQYYEEEERQRGNFPDRFSGHQFPNYSSELNVNALLLGDSALYLCASKKRELNNEQFFGPGTRLTVL.

The chain's CDR3 is CSALDAGVKAGELFF. The CDR3 nucleotides read TGCAGTGCCCTAGATGCGGGAGTAAAGGCCGGGGAGCTGTTTTTT. The chain links TRBV20-1 to TRBJ2-2; 7 bases map to TRBD2. CDR1 and CDR2 (germline): DFQATT, SNEGSKA (reference sequence). The ends lost 6 bases at V and 6 bases at J; junction bases unmatched: 13. The CDR3 runs 15 residues.

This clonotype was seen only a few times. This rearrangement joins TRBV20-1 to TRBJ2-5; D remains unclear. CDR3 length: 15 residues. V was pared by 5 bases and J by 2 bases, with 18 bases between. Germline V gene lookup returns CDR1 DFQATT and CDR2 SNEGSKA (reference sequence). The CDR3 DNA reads TGCAGTGCTCCTGACCCGATCTTGGGACAAGAGACCCAGTACTTC. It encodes CSAPDPILGQETQYF.

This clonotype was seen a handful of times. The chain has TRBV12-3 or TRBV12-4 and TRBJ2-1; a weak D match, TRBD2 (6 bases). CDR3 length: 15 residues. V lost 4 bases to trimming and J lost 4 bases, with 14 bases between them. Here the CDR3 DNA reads TGTGCCAGCAGTTCCAGGGCGGGGAGATACAATGAGCAGTTCTTC. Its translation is CASSSRAGRYNEQFF.

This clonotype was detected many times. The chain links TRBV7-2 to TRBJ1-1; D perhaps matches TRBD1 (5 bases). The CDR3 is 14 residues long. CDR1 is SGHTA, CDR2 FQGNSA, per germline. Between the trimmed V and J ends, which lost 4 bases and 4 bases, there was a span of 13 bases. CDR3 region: CASSYQGFGTEAFF. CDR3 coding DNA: TGTGCCAGCAGCTACCAGGGATTTGGCACTGAAGCTTTCTTT.

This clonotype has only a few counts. In DNA, the CDR3 is TGCAGTGCTCGAGGTGGACAGGGGGCAGGGGGCTACACCTTC. Amino acid sequence: CSARGGQGAGGYTF. The chain recombines TRBV20-1 with TRBJ1-2; TRBD1 agrees at 11 bases. This CDR3 contains 14 residues. From germline, CDR1 is DFQATT and CDR2 SNEGSKA (reference sequence). V was pared by 5 bases and J by 8 bases, with 10 bases of the junction left unmatched.

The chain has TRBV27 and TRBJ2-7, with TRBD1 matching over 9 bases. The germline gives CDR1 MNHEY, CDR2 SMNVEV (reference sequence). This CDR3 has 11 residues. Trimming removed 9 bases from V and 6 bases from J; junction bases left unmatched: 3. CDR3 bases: TGTGCCAGGACAGGGGGAACCGAGCAGTACTTC. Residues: CARTGGTEQYF.

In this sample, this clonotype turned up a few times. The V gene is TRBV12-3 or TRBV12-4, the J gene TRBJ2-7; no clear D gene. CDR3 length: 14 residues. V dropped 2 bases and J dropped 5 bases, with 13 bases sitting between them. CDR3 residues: CASSLRVVENEQYF. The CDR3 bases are TGTGCCAGCAGTTTAAGAGTGGTAGAGAACGAGCAGTACTTC.

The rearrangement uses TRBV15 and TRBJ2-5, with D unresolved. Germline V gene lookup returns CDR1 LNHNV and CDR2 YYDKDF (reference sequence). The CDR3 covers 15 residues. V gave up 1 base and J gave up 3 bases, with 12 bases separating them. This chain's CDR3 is CATSRVVGTEETQYF. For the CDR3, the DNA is TGTGCCACCAGCAGAGTTGTGGGAACCGAAGAGACCCAGTACTTC.

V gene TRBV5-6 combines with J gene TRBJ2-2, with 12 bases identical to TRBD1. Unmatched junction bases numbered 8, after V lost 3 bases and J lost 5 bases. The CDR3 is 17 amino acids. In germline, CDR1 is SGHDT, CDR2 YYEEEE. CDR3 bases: TGTGCCAGCAGCTCGGGACAGGGGGCACGTTATACCGGGGAGCTGTTTTTT. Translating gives CASSSGQGARYTGELFF. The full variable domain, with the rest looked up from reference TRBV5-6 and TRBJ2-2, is DAGVTQSPTHLIKTRGQQVTLRCSPKSGHDTVSWYQQALGQGPQFIFQYYEEEERQRGNFPDRFSGHQFPNYSSELNVNALLLGDSALYLCASSSGQGARYTGELFFGEGSRLTVL.

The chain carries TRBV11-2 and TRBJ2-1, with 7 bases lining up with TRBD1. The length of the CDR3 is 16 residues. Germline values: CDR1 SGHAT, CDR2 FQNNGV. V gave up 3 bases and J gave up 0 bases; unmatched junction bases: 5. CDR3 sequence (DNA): TGTGCCAGCAGCTTCGCCTACAGGGGCTCCTACAATGAGCAGTTCTTC. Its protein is CASSFAYRGSYNEQFF. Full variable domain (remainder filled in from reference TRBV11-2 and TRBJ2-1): EAGVAQSPRYKIIEKRQSVAFWCNPISGHATLYWYQQILGQGPKLLIQFQNNGVVDDSQLPKDRFSAERLKGVDSTLKIQPAKLEDSAVYLCASSFAYRGSYNEQFFGPGTRLTVL.

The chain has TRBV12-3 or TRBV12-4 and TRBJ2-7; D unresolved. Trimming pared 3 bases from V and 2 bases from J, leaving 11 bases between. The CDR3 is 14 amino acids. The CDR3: CASSFRAQTYEQYF. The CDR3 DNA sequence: TGTGCCAGCAGTTTCCGGGCCCAAACCTACGAGCAGTACTTC.

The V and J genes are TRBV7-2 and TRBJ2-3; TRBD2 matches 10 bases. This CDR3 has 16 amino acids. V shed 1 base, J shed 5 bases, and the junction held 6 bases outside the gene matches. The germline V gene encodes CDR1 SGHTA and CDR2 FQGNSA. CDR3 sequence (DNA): TGTGCCAGCAGCTTAGAGCTAGCGGGAGTGAAAGATACGCAGTATTTT. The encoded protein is CASSLELAGVKDTQYF. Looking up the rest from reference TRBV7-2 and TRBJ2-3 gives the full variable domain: GAGVSQSPSNKVTEKGKDVELRCDPISGHTALYWYRQSLGQGLEFLIYFQGNSAPDKSGLPSDRFSAERTGGSVSTLTIQRTQQEDSAVYLCASSLELAGVKDTQYFGPGTRLTVL.